The next 2 T cell receptor beta chains were all read from a single sample in a study of cytotoxic CD8 clonotypes in ibrutinib-treated CLL (dated by TCRdb to the early 2020s). Read against the paper, the sample's time point label means: around 25 months on ibrutinib. To prepare the library, the immunoSEQ multiplex PCR assay was applied. Here the immuneACCESS table is served through TCRdb, limited to in-frame sequences with V and J called. Missing clones are a known gap in these copies; in checked studies unresolved V genes cover under half, and the rest lacks a known reason. The sample table records roughly 200,000 clones; about 72% of these occur just once. The ten largest account for under 15% of the sample. The sequencing used PBMCs, collected after 24 months of ibrutinib treatment. All receptors come from a human donor with chronic lymphocytic leukemia.

V is TRBV7-9 and J is TRBJ2-3, with 8 positions matching TRBD1. With 1 base clipped from V and 3 bases from J, the junction kept 12 bases outside the gene matches. The length of the CDR3 is 18 residues. Germline V gene lookup returns CDR1 SEHNR and CDR2 FQNEAQ (reference sequence). The CDR3 coding sequence is TGTGCCAGCAGCTTAGGGTCGGGCCGGACAGGGCGAACAGATACGCAGTATTTT. Protein: CASSLGSGRTGRTDTQYF.

Worth noting for this clone: Other DNA variants within this sample encode the same CDR3. The V call is TRBV28, the J call TRBJ2-7, with no clear D. Trimming pared 4 bases from V and 3 bases from J, leaving 4 bases between. The germline gives CDR1 MDHEN, CDR2 SYDVKM. The CDR3 sequence is 11 residues long. Here the CDR3 DNA reads TGTGCCAGCAGTTACGGCTACGAGCAGTACTTC. This sequence encodes CASSYGYEQYF.